What follows are 32 T cell receptor beta chains derived from one specimen sequenced in a study of blood T cell repertoires in COVID-19. Only in-frame clones appear in the TCRdb table, and some are missing; sequencing was by immunoSEQ multiplex PCR. The sample records more than 85,000 clones, around 86% being singletons. Source material: peripheral blood. The origin of the receptors is an elderly man with acute or convalescent COVID-19.

The chain uses TRBV6-6 and TRBJ1-2, with a weak D call TRBD1 (6 bases). Germline V gives CDR1 MNHNY, CDR2 SVGAGI (reference sequence). The CDR3 covers 13 residues. V was pared by 2 bases and J by 6 bases, with 10 bases between. Written as DNA, the CDR3 is TGTGCCAGCAGTTACCTGCAGGGGAATGGCTACACCTTC. It encodes CASSYLQGNGYTF.

In nucleotides, the CDR3 is TGTGCCAGCAGTTCAAAGGGTGGGCAGGGGGCATCGAATCTACAGGCCGCCAATGCCTATGGCTACACCTTC. It is translated as CASSSKGGQGASNLQAANAYGYTF. The genes are TRBV28 and TRBJ1-2, with TRBD1 matching 8 bases. The germline CDR1 and CDR2 sequences are MDHEN and SYDVKM. The CDR3 spans 24 residues. The junction had 35 bases not matched to a gene; V was cut back by 4 bases and J by 4 bases.

Only one count was recorded for this clone. The chain links TRBV4-1 to TRBJ1-2; 10 bases are a match to TRBD1. Germline V gene data show CDR1 as MGHRA and CDR2 as YSYEKL. The V and J ends lost 0 bases and 8 bases, in that order; junction bases with no gene match: 9. The CDR3 is 16 amino acids. The CDR3 reads CASSQDSTGGARGYTF. CDR3 bases: TGCGCCAGCAGCCAAGATTCGACAGGGGGCGCTCGCGGCTACACCTTC.

Of note for this clone: Additional DNA sequences in this sample encode the identical CDR3. The V call is TRBV5-1, the J call TRBJ2-1; 11 bases are a match to TRBD2. This CDR3 is 15 amino acids long. With 0 bases clipped from V and 4 bases from J, the junction kept 0 bases outside the gene matches. Germline CDR1 and CDR2: SGHRS and YFSETQ. The CDR3 region has the DNA TGCGCCAGCAGCTTGGGACTAGCGGGATACAATGAGCAGTTCTTC. The encoded protein is CASSLGLAGYNEQFF.

The chain is built from TRBV3-1 (or the pseudogene TRBV3-2) and TRBJ1-5; 7 bases map to TRBD1. This CDR3 is 13 amino acids long. Germline CDR1 LGHDT, CDR2 YNNKEL (reference sequence). V lost 6 bases and J lost 4; bases outside the gene matches: 3. CDR3 nucleotides: TGTGCCAGCAGTCGACAGGGAAATCAGCCCCAGCATTTT. Encoded protein: CASSRQGNQPQHF.

This clone was recorded a few times. The chain uses TRBV9 and TRBJ2-2; D unclear. The germline CDR1 and CDR2 sequences are SGDLS and YYNGEE. Trimming cost V 0 bases and J 6 bases, with 6 bases left between them. This CDR3 has 13 amino acids. The CDR3 protein is CASSVAVAGELFF. DNA of the CDR3: TGTGCCAGCAGCGTAGCGGTAGCCGGGGAGCTGTTTTTT.

This clone was detected only a few times. The V gene is TRBV7-2, the J gene TRBJ1-2; perhaps TRBD1 as D (6 bases). V lost 3 bases, J lost 2 bases, and 7 bases lay in between. The CDR3 length is 13 residues. CDR1 is SGHTA, CDR2 FQGNSA, per germline. The CDR3 DNA reads as TGTGCCAGCAGCTTTACAGGGAACTATGGCTACACCTTC. This gives the protein CASSFTGNYGYTF.

This sequence joins TRBV29-1 and TRBJ2-1, with 11 bases identical to TRBD1. This CDR3 contains 14 residues. Germline values: CDR1 SQVTM, CDR2 ANQGSEA. V lost 6 bases to trimming and J lost 6 bases; unmatched junction nucleotides: 7. CDR3 sequence reads: CSVDLGQGVNEQFF. The CDR3 region has the DNA TGCAGCGTAGACTTGGGACAGGGGGTCAATGAGCAGTTCTTC.

As concerns this clone: An end of the junction does not agree with germline; a read error may underlie this. CDR3: CASSLVGGNQPQHF. The CDR3 bases are TGTGCCAGCAGTTTGGTAGGGGGCAACCAGCCCCAGCATTTT. The rearrangement uses TRBV28 and TRBJ1-5; the match to TRBD1 covers 7 bases. CDR3 length: 14 residues. Germline V CDR1 and CDR2: MDHEN, SYDVKM.

The rearrangement joins TRBV5-4 to TRBJ2-5, with 7 bases identical to TRBD1. The CDR3 consists of 13 residues. Germline values: CDR1 SGHNT, CDR2 YYREEE (reference sequence). With 4 bases clipped from V and 1 base from J, the junction kept 1 base outside the gene matches. CDR3 loop: CASSRQGQETQYF. The DNA for the CDR3 is TGTGCCAGCAGCCGACAGGGCCAAGAGACCCAGTACTTC.

The rearrangement uses TRBV6-6 and TRBJ2-7; 7 nucleotides match TRBD2. The V gene's germline CDR1 is MNHNY and CDR2 SVGAGI (reference sequence). Unmatched junction bases numbered 7, after V lost 7 bases and J lost 1 base. There are 14 residues in the CDR3. CDR3 nucleotides: TGTGCCAGCACCTCAGGACTAGATTCCTACGAGCAGTACTTC. It yields the protein CASTSGLDSYEQYF.

At least ten counts were recorded for this clone. The chain is built from TRBV7-8 and TRBJ2-7; 8 nucleotides agree with TRBD1. J lost 3 bases, V lost 3 bases, and 1 base had no gene match. The CDR3 loop spans 13 amino acids. Looked up from germline, CDR1 is SGHVS and CDR2 is FQNEAQ. The CDR3 region is CASSFGQGYEQYF. In nucleotides, the CDR3 is TGTGCCAGCAGCTTCGGACAGGGCTACGAGCAGTACTTC.

The chain carries TRBV7-3 and TRBJ2-2; weak D call: TRBD2 (6 bases). Germline V gene lookup returns CDR1 SGHTA and CDR2 FQGTGA. V was trimmed by 2 bases and J by 3 bases, leaving 7 bases between them. The CDR3 contains 14 residues. The CDR3 coding sequence is TGTGCCAGCAGCTTATGGGACTACACCGGGGAGCTGTTTTTT. Translating gives CASSLWDYTGELFF.

The V gene is TRBV30, the J gene TRBJ1-5, with 12 bases lining up with TRBD1. The CDR3 runs to 16 residues. The J segment lost 2 bases and the V segment lost 5 bases, leaving 7 bases of the junction unmatched. Germline lookup yields CDR1 GTSNPN and CDR2 SVGIG (reference sequence). The CDR3 region is CAWGTGGDWGNQPQHF. The CDR3 bases are TGTGCCTGGGGGACAGGGGGCGATTGGGGCAATCAGCCCCAGCATTTT. The variable domain in full, completed from reference TRBV30 and TRBJ1-5, reads SQTIHQWPATLVQPVGSPLSLECTVEGTSNPNLYWYRQAAGRGLQLLFYSVGIGQISSEVPQNLSASRPQDRQFILSSKKLLLSDSGFYLCAWGTGGDWGNQPQHFGDGTRLSIL.

The chain is built from TRBV15 and TRBJ2-3; D gene unclear. V was cut by 1 base and J by 5 bases, with 7 bases left in between. The CDR3 is made up of 13 amino acids. Germline values: CDR1 LNHNV, CDR2 YYDKDF (reference sequence). CDR3 coding DNA: TGTGCCACCAGCAGAGCACCAGTAGATACGCAGTATTTT. Encoded protein: CATSRAPVDTQYF.

The V call is TRBV27, the J call TRBJ1-5, with 9 bases identical to TRBD1. Unmatched junction bases numbered 10, after V lost 5 bases and J lost 2 bases. Germline CDR1 is MNHEY and CDR2 is SMNVEV (reference sequence). CDR3 length equals 17 residues. CDR3 nucleotide sequence: TGTGCCAGCAGTCCTCGGACAGGGGTTGAGGGCAATCAGCCCCAGCATTTT. Translation: CASSPRTGVEGNQPQHF.

The chain couples TRBV7-8 to TRBJ2-6, with D possibly TRBD1 on 6 matching bases. CDR3 length equals 15 residues. The germline V gene encodes CDR1 SGHVS and CDR2 FQNEAQ. Trimming shortened V by 5 bases and J by 4 bases, and 12 bases separated the two germline ends. CDR3 coding DNA: TGTGCCAGCAGCGCAGGACAGTACGGGGCCAACGTCCTGACTTTC. The encoded protein is CASSAGQYGANVLTF. The whole variable domain, filled in from reference TRBV7-8 and TRBJ2-6, reads GAGVSQSPRYKVAKRGQDVALRCDPISGHVSLFWYQQALGQGPEFLTYFQNEAQLDKSGLPSDRFFAERPEGSVSTLKIQRTQQEDSAVYLCASSAGQYGANVLTFGAGSRLTVL.

The genes are TRBV2 and TRBJ2-5; 10 bases are a match to TRBD1. J was trimmed by 5 bases and V by 4 bases; bases with no gene match: 7. In germline, CDR1 is SNHLY, CDR2 FYNNEI. CDR3 length: 15 residues. As DNA, the CDR3 is TGTGCCAGCAGTGCTCGGACAGGGGGTGGCGAGACCCAGTACTTC. This gives the protein CASSARTGGGETQYF.

The V call is TRBV7-8, the J call TRBJ1-3; 8 nucleotides match TRBD1. Trimming cost V 1 base and J 4 bases; bases outside gene matches: 6. The germline CDR1 and CDR2 sequences are SGHVS and FQNEAQ. The CDR3 loop spans 16 amino acids. This chain's CDR3 is CASSLVGRGQGNTIYF. The CDR3 region has the DNA TGTGCCAGCAGCTTAGTCGGCAGGGGGCAAGGAAACACCATATATTTT.

This rearrangement joins TRBV7-6 to TRBJ1-6; TRBD1 is a possible D gene (5 bases). CDR1 and CDR2 from the germline V gene are SGHVS and FNYEAQ. The CDR3 runs to 16 residues. Trimming left V 6 bases short and J 1 base short, with 13 bases between. For the CDR3, the DNA is TGTGCCAGCAGTCTTGTTCCAGGGTCCTATAATTCACCCCTCCACTTT. Its translation is CASSLVPGSYNSPLHF.

This clone was seen once. The chain links TRBV18 to TRBJ1-1; the match to TRBD1 covers 10 bases. Trimming removed 5 bases from V and 0 bases from J; junction bases left unmatched: 3. This CDR3 is built from 15 residues. Germline-derived CDR1 and CDR2 are KGHSH and LQKENI. The CDR3 loop reads CASSSGQGMNTEAFF. The CDR3 DNA reads as TGTGCCAGCTCATCGGGACAGGGGATGAACACTGAAGCTTTCTTT.

In DNA form, the CDR3 reads TGTGCCAGCAGAGCCGGGACAAGTAGGGCCAACGTCCTGACTTTC. The encoded protein is CASRAGTSRANVLTF. This chain uses TRBV2 with TRBJ2-6, with D perhaps matching TRBD1 (6 bases). Deletions cut 6 bases from V and 5 bases from J, with 14 bases between. CDR1 and CDR2 from the germline V gene are SNHLY and FYNNEI. The CDR3 runs 15 residues.

As for this clone: Other DNA sequences in this sample translate to the same CDR3. This sequence joins TRBV18 and TRBJ2-3; no reliable D call. V lost 3 bases to trimming and J lost 3 bases, with 10 bases between them. This CDR3 comprises 14 residues. The germline CDR1 and CDR2 sequences are KGHSH and LQKENI. CDR3 in DNA: TGTGCCAGCTCACCTCGGTACTCTACAGATACGCAGTATTTT. Its protein is CASSPRYSTDTQYF.

The rearrangement uses TRBV6-2 or TRBV6-3 and TRBJ2-3; 7 nucleotides line up with TRBD2. The CDR3 runs 16 residues. Germline V gene sequence: CDR1 MNHEY, CDR2 SVGEGT. V gave up 5 bases and J gave up 2 bases; unmatched junction bases: 10. The CDR3 DNA is TGTGCCAGCAGTCTCGGACTAGAATTCTCCACAGATACGCAGTATTTT. It yields the protein CASSLGLEFSTDTQYF.

The chain carries TRBV24-1 and TRBJ2-5; TRBD2 agrees at 7 bases. V lost 3 bases, J lost 4 bases, and 7 bases stayed unmatched. Germline assignment: CDR1 KGHDR and CDR2 SFDVKD. The CDR3 runs 15 residues. CDR3 in DNA: TGTGCCACCAGTGATCCCCGGGGGGACCGAGAGACCCAGTACTTC. It encodes CATSDPRGDRETQYF.

The J gene is TRBJ1-1, the V gene TRBV19, with D perhaps TRBD1 (6 bases). V was shortened by 4 bases and J by 8 bases, with 14 bases between the two germline ends. CDR3 length: 13 residues. Germline V gives CDR1 LNHDA, CDR2 SQIVND (reference sequence). CDR3 nucleotides: TGTGCCAGTAGTAGAGATGGACAGTTCGAAGCTTTCTTT. Its protein is CASSRDGQFEAFF.

V gene TRBV7-2 combines with J gene TRBJ1-2, with 8 bases aligning to TRBD1. V lost 5 bases, J lost 4 bases, and 9 bases stayed unmatched. Germline lookup yields CDR1 SGHTA and CDR2 FQGNSA. The CDR3 is 15 amino acids. The CDR3 sequence is CASSLRQGHAYGYTF. The CDR3 bases are TGTGCCAGCAGCCTCCGACAGGGGCATGCCTATGGCTACACCTTC. The variable domain in full, completed from reference TRBV7-2 and TRBJ1-2, reads GAGVSQSPSNKVTEKGKDVELRCDPISGHTALYWYRQSLGQGLEFLIYFQGNSAPDKSGLPSDRFSAERTGGSVSTLTIQRTQQEDSAVYLCASSLRQGHAYGYTFGSGTRLTVV.

The J gene is TRBJ2-1, the V gene TRBV5-1; TRBD2 aligns across 7 bases. This CDR3 spans 16 amino acids. Germline-derived CDR1 and CDR2 are SGHRS and YFSETQ. J gave up 0 bases and V 4 bases, and 7 bases lay outside the gene matches. The CDR3 reads CASSQGGGSSYNEQFF. In DNA, the CDR3 is TGCGCCAGCAGCCAGGGTGGCGGGAGCTCCTACAATGAGCAGTTCTTC.

This chain joins TRBV6-2 or TRBV6-3 and TRBJ1-2; no definite D call. The germline V gene encodes CDR1 MNHEY and CDR2 SVGEGT. Trimming removed 4 bases from V and 8 bases from J, with 14 bases in between. This CDR3 is 13 amino acids long. This CDR3 is CASSLTEVRGYTF. As DNA, the CDR3 is TGTGCCAGCAGTTTAACAGAAGTGCGAGGCTACACCTTC.

J is TRBJ1-5 and V is TRBV24-1; D ambiguous. The CDR3 has 12 amino acids. The V and J ends lost 6 bases and 2 bases respectively, with 4 bases between them. CDR1 is KGHDR and CDR2 is SFDVKD in the germline V gene. The CDR3 is CATSLGNQPQHF. The CDR3 coding sequence is TGTGCCACCAGTTTAGGCAATCAGCCCCAGCATTTT.

The chain uses TRBV5-6 and TRBJ1-6, with unresolved D. The CDR3 extends over 13 amino acids. Trimming left V 1 base short and J 8 bases short, with 7 bases between. Germline V gene lookup returns CDR1 SGHDT and CDR2 YYEEEE. The CDR3 protein is CASSLNSDSPLHF. For the CDR3, the DNA is TGTGCCAGCAGCTTGAATTCCGATTCACCCCTCCACTTT.

J is TRBJ2-1 and V is TRBV5-1; TRBD1 matches 11 bases. This CDR3 is 16 amino acids long. Trimming cost V 4 bases and J 2 bases; bases outside gene matches: 5. Germline CDR1 SGHRS, CDR2 YFSETQ. This CDR3 reads CASSPGTGGPYNEQFF. The CDR3 coding sequence is TGCGCCAGCAGCCCCGGGACAGGGGGACCCTACAATGAGCAGTTCTTC.